The clone carrying this TCR beta chain has more than one count but fewer than ten. Its target is unknown. The sample comes from a study of blood T cells in healthy people across ages. The study, taken as a whole, reports: Researchers judged that diversity estimates from one million T cells fell short of true values. Diversity of TCR beta per million T cells declined in a roughly linear way with age. Across samples, TCR beta diversity tracked strongly with naive T cell percentage.

Germline V gene lookup returns CDR1 LGHDT and CDR2 YNNKEL (reference sequence). The CDR3 length is 16 residues. V was cut by 1 base and J by 2 bases, with 12 bases left in between. Combining a sample-barcoded 5' primer with a J-beta primer mix, a second PCR ran for roughly 7 to 11 cycles. Each CDR3 protein is one row after TCRdb ran MiXCR on the 5' RACE reads. The table has 600,000 to 800,000 distinct CDR3 sequences, roughly 21% seen once. The chain has TRBV3-1 and TRBJ2-1; D is undetermined. The sequence derives from a man aged 65-85 years in good health. Sequencing input: blood. The CDR3 reads CASSQAGQYAYNEQFF. As DNA, the CDR3 is TGTGCCAGCAGCCAAGCGGGCCAGTACGCCTACAATGAGCAGTTCTTC.